The following is a T cell receptor beta chain sequence with its context. The antigen is unknown. The CDR3 contains 13 residues. The ends were cut back, 4 bases at V and 3 bases at J, with 9 bases in the middle. Germline CDR1 reads SNHLY; CDR2 reads FYNNEI. The record originates from a study of blood T cells in healthy people across ages. Notes on the study in general: With naive T cell percentage, TCR beta diversity showed a strong correlation.

Next came a second PCR, run for about 7 to 11 cycles, which used a sample-barcoded 5' primer along with a J-beta primer mix. Each TCR beta cDNA got a 12-nucleotide random molecular identifier. One entry per CDR3 protein, called by TCRdb with MiXCR from the 5' RACE reads. The sample consists of 540,000 or so distinct CDR3 sequences, 27% of them appearing once. Each sample gave at least 6.5 million isolated PBMCs. The sequenced sample was blood. The chain uses TRBV2 and TRBJ2-5, with D unresolved. The TCR originated in a woman aged 70-85 years in good health. The CDR3 DNA sequence: TGTGCCAGCAGTGCAGACCACGAAGAGACCCAGTACTTC. It codes for CASSADHEETQYF.